This entry lists 23 T cell receptor beta chains sequenced from one sample in a study of CD8 T cells in Susac syndrome. With random hexamers, roughly 0.45 to 1 ug RNA was reverse transcribed. TCRdb re-analysed the immunoSEQ multiplex PCR reads in MiXCR, keeping a single row per CDR3 protein. The profile shows about 150,000 distinct CDR3 sequences, approximately 95% of them singletons. The sequenced sample was CD4+ T cells from PBMCs. The source is a human donor with Susac syndrome.

The chain recombines TRBV28 with TRBJ2-3; TRBD2 aligns across 8 bases. In germline, CDR1 is MDHEN, CDR2 SYDVKM. The J segment lost 2 bases and the V segment lost 5 bases, leaving 3 bases of the junction unmatched. This CDR3 spans 14 amino acids. CDR3 residues: CASSERGNTDTQYF. As DNA, the CDR3 is TGTGCCAGCAGTGAGCGGGGGAACACAGATACGCAGTATTTT.

This clonotype has only a few counts. A read error may account for a junction end that differs from germline. The V and J genes are TRBV11-2 and TRBJ1-1; 9 bases are a match to TRBD1. The germline V gene has CDR1 SGHAT and CDR2 FQNNGV. The CDR3 totals 13 residues. The CDR3 nucleotides are TGTGCCAGCAGTTTAGGACAGGGGACTGAAGCTTTCTTT. Amino acids: CASSLGQGTEAFF.

This chain links TRBV6-2 or TRBV6-3 with TRBJ2-1; TRBD1 agrees at 8 bases. There are 15 residues in the CDR3. V trimming: 4 bases; J trimming: 3 bases; junction bases outside the gene matches: 5. The germline gives CDR1 MNHEY, CDR2 SVGEGT. The CDR3 reads CASSLLGQGYNEQFF. CDR3 nucleotides: TGTGCCAGCAGTTTACTAGGACAGGGCTACAATGAGCAGTTCTTC.

This chain uses TRBV11-3 with TRBJ2-2; D uncertain. Per germline, CDR1 SGHNT and CDR2 YENEEA. The V and J ends lost 5 bases and 1 base respectively, with 8 bases between them. The CDR3 is made up of 14 amino acids. This CDR3 is CASSPKRNTGELFF. The CDR3 DNA reads TGTGCCAGCAGCCCCAAAAGGAACACCGGGGAGCTGTTTTTT.

The CDR3 region is CASSVTGISYEQYF. In DNA form, the CDR3 reads TGCGCCAGCAGCGTCACAGGGATATCCTACGAGCAGTACTTC. The chain couples TRBV5-1 to TRBJ2-7; TRBD1 might be the D (6 bases). Trimming removed 4 bases at V and 1 base at J, with 12 bases between. The CDR3 length is 14 residues. Looked up from germline, CDR1 is SGHRS and CDR2 is YFSETQ.

On this clonotype itself: The junction departs from germline at one end; a sequencing error may be responsible. J is TRBJ2-1 and V is TRBV18; D is possibly TRBD1 (6 bases). This CDR3 has 15 amino acids. Per the germline V gene, CDR1 is KGHSH and CDR2 is LQKENI. The CDR3 is CASSPGRGEYSEQFF. The CDR3 DNA reads TGTGCCAGCTCACCGGGCAGGGGAGAGTACAGTGAGCAGTTCTTC.

This sequence joins TRBV20-1 and TRBJ1-6; D is undetermined. Germline CDR1 is DFQATT and CDR2 is SNEGSKA (reference sequence). The CDR3 runs to 15 residues. Trimming cost V 0 bases and J 13 bases, with 19 bases left between them. CDR3 region: CSARDRSSVKRPLHF. The DNA of the CDR3 is TGCAGTGCTAGAGATCGGAGCTCCGTCAAGAGGCCCCTCCACTTT.

This rearrangement joins TRBV20-1 to TRBJ2-1; 9 positions agree with TRBD2. V lost 0 bases and J lost 8; bases outside the gene matches: 2. This CDR3 contains 13 residues. Germline loops: CDR1 DFQATT, CDR2 SNEGSKA (reference sequence). In nucleotides, the CDR3 is TGCAGTGCTAGAGAAAGCGGGGGGCATGAGCAGTTCTTC. Amino acids: CSARESGGHEQFF.

The rearrangement links TRBV3-1 to TRBJ1-6, with unresolved D. This CDR3 contains 14 residues. Germline V gene lookup returns CDR1 LGHDT and CDR2 YNNKEL (reference sequence). V was shortened by 4 bases and J by 5 bases, with 9 bases between the two germline ends. The CDR3 sequence is CASSPAQNNSPLHF. For the CDR3, the DNA is TGTGCCAGCAGCCCCGCCCAGAATAATTCACCCCTCCACTTT. The whole variable domain, filled in from reference TRBV3-1 and TRBJ1-6, reads DTAVSQTPKYLVTQMGNDKSIKCEQNLGHDTMYWYKQDSKKFLKIMFSYNNKELIINETVPNRFSPKSPDKAHLNLHINSLELGDSAVYFCASSPAQNNSPLHFGNGTRLTVT.

The chain links TRBV20-1 to TRBJ2-1, with TRBD2 matching over 12 bases. The CDR3 loop spans 13 amino acids. Germline V lookup: CDR1 DFQATT, CDR2 SNEGSKA (reference sequence). The CDR3 spells CSTTSGGNNEQFF. The CDR3, as DNA: TGCAGCACGACTAGCGGGGGAAACAATGAGCAGTTCTTC.

This clonotype was recorded once. The chain employs TRBV2 and TRBJ2-2, with TRBD2 as a possible D gene (5 bases). Trimming removed 10 bases from V and 5 bases from J, with 14 bases in between. Germline V gene sequence: CDR1 SNHLY, CDR2 FYNNEI. This CDR3 is built from 13 residues. CDR3 in DNA: TGTGCCATGAGGAATGAGGGAACCGGGGAGCTGTTTTTT. This translates into CAMRNEGTGELFF.

The rearrangement uses TRBV21-1 and TRBJ1-5; TRBD1 reflects the table's D call only, with no check against the DNA. TRBV21-1 is assigned pseudogene status. The CDR3 sequence is 17 residues long. The CDR3 sequence: CASSGLRRGASNQPQHF. For the CDR3, the DNA is TGTGCCAGCAGCGGCCTCCGCCGGGGGGCTAGCAATCAGCCCCAGCATTTT.

The J gene is TRBJ2-3, the V gene TRBV5-4; D is possibly TRBD1 (5 bases). This CDR3 has 16 residues. V was shortened by 1 base and J by 1 base, with 13 bases between the two germline ends. Germline V gene data show CDR1 as SGHNT and CDR2 as YYREEE (reference sequence). CDR3 amino acids: CASSLPQGKGTDTQYF. As DNA, the CDR3 is TGTGCCAGCAGCTTGCCGCAGGGTAAGGGCACAGATACGCAGTATTTT.

This clonotype occurred once. This sequence joins TRBV29-1 and TRBJ1-1; 11 nucleotides align to TRBD1. The CDR3 extends over 14 amino acids. Germline V gene lookup returns CDR1 SQVTM and CDR2 ANQGSEA. V dropped 4 bases and J dropped 5; count of bases not matched to a gene: 6. CDR3 DNA: TGCAGCGTTGTCAGGACAGGGGGCGAAACTGAAGCTTTCTTT. This codes for CSVVRTGGETEAFF.

V is TRBV19 and J is TRBJ2-2; 10 bases are shared with TRBD2. The CDR3 totals 15 residues. J gave up 3 bases and V 4 bases, and 2 bases lay outside the gene matches. Per the germline V gene, CDR1 is LNHDA and CDR2 is SQIVND (reference sequence). The CDR3 reads CASSRLAGDTGELFF. The CDR3 region has the DNA TGTGCCAGTAGTAGGCTAGCGGGGGACACCGGGGAGCTGTTTTTT.

CDR3 residues: CASSPSRGGTLPSNIQYF. Written as DNA, the CDR3 is TGTGCCAGCAGCCCATCGAGGGGGGGGACCCTACCGTCAAACATTCAGTACTTC. The chain combines TRBV9 with TRBJ2-4; perhaps TRBD2 as D (7 bases). Germline assignment: CDR1 SGDLS and CDR2 YYNGEE. The CDR3 length is 18 residues. V was trimmed by 4 bases and J by 6 bases, leaving 26 bases between them.

The rearrangement joins TRBV18 to TRBJ2-5; 7 positions agree with TRBD1. Germline loops: CDR1 KGHSH, CDR2 LQKENI. Unmatched junction bases numbered 1, after V lost 3 bases and J lost 0 bases. This CDR3 comprises 14 residues. The CDR3 sequence is CASSPDRYQETQYF. In DNA, the CDR3 is TGTGCCAGCTCACCGGACAGGTACCAAGAGACCCAGTACTTC. The whole variable domain, filled in from reference TRBV18 and TRBJ2-5, reads NAGVMQNPRHLVRRRGQEARLRCSPMKGHSHVYWYRQLPEEGLKFMVYLQKENIIDESGMPKERFSAEFPKEGPSILRIQQVVRGDSAAYFCASSPDRYQETQYFGPGTRLLVL.

The chain carries TRBV6-1 and TRBJ2-5; D gene ambiguous. This CDR3 is built from 14 residues. V lost 6 bases, J lost 4 bases, and 15 bases lay in between. Germline lookup yields CDR1 MNHNS and CDR2 SASEGT. Written as DNA, the CDR3 is TGTGCCAGCAGGGTCGCTTTTATGGGAGAGACCCAGTACTTC. This gives the protein CASRVAFMGETQYF.

This sequence joins TRBV12-3 or TRBV12-4 and TRBJ2-7, with D perhaps TRBD1 or TRBD2 (5 bases each). The CDR3 sequence is 15 residues long. V was shortened by 4 bases and J by 9 bases, with 22 bases between the two germline ends. The CDR3 DNA reads as TGTGCCAGCAGTTCGGCCGGGGCGGGCAAGTTAGGGCAGTACTTC. Protein sequence: CASSSAGAGKLGQYF.

This chain links TRBV7-2 with TRBJ2-6, with D perhaps matching TRBD1 (5 bases). Deletions cut 5 bases from V and 2 bases from J, with 13 bases between. The CDR3 is made up of 16 amino acids. CDR1 and CDR2 (germline): SGHTA, FQGNSA. CDR3 in amino acids: CASSPNRGPGANVLTF. CDR3 DNA: TGTGCCAGCAGCCCAAATAGGGGCCCTGGGGCCAACGTCCTGACTTTC.

The V call is TRBV12-3 or TRBV12-4, the J call TRBJ2-6, with 12 bases identical to TRBD1. This CDR3 has 21 residues. The ends lost 5 bases at V and 0 bases at J; junction bases unmatched: 14. CDR3: CASSNRDRGLTPISGANVLTF. The CDR3 region has the DNA TGTGCCAGCAGTAACCGGGACAGGGGGCTGACACCTATCTCTGGGGCCAACGTCCTGACTTTC.

The V gene is TRBV20-1, the J gene TRBJ2-4; 7 positions agree with TRBD2. Trimming took 0 bases from V and 1 from J; bases not matched to a gene: 6. CDR1 is DFQATT, CDR2 SNEGSKA, per germline (reference sequence). CDR3 length equals 16 residues. The CDR3 DNA sequence: TGCAGTGCTAGAGACCCGCTGCGGGGGGCCAAAAACATTCAGTACTTC. This encodes CSARDPLRGAKNIQYF.

The chain couples TRBV19 to TRBJ2-5; D might be TRBD2 (6 bases). Deletions cut 3 bases from V and 4 bases from J, with 9 bases between. The CDR3 is made up of 13 amino acids. Germline V lookup: CDR1 LNHDA, CDR2 SQIVND (reference sequence). CDR3 bases: TGTGCCAGTAGTATTCGCGGGGTAGAGACCCAGTACTTC. As protein: CASSIRGVETQYF. The variable domain in full, with the rest retrieved from reference TRBV19 and TRBJ2-5, is DGGITQSPKYLFRKEGQNVTLSCEQNLNHDAMYWYRQDPGQGLRLIYYSQIVNDFQKGDIAEGYSVSREKKESFPLTVTSAQKNPTAFYLCASSIRGVETQYFGPGTRLLVL.